Below, 22 T cell receptor beta chains from the same sample are listed, as sequenced in a study of regulatory and conventional T cells in RAG deficiency. The sorted regulatory T cells were CD4+, CD25-high and CD127-low, with genomic DNA sequenced. Generated by immunoSEQ multiplex PCR, the TCRdb table keeps only in-frame clones and is missing some. This sample has roughly 30,000 clones, with around 90% found just once. These sequences were also reported in another study, on regulatory T cells. Per that paper: The PCR used 52 TRBV and 13 TRBJ primers.

The sample comprised Tregs sorted from blood. The receptors shown here come from a human donor in good health.

The gene calls are TRBV5-5 and TRBJ2-7; no reliable D call. The length of the CDR3 is 15 residues. Trimming took off 2 bases at V and 1 base at J, with 13 bases between the two ends. Germline CDR1 reads SGHKS; CDR2 reads YYEKEE (reference sequence). The CDR3, as DNA: TGTGCCAGCAGCTTTTTATGGACGACATCCTACGAGCAGTACTTC. Its translation is CASSFLWTTSYEQYF.

The genes are TRBV5-1 and TRBJ1-5; possibly TRBD1 for D (5 bases). Germline V gene sequence: CDR1 SGHRS, CDR2 YFSETQ. The length of the CDR3 is 15 residues. Trimming shortened V by 1 base and J by 2 bases, and 10 bases separated the two germline ends. CDR3 in amino acids: CASSLTGEGNQPQHF. Here the CDR3 DNA reads TGCGCCAGCAGCTTGACAGGAGAAGGCAATCAGCCCCAGCATTTT.

The rearrangement uses TRBV5-1 and TRBJ2-7; unclear D gene. Trimming pared 5 bases from V and 7 bases from J, leaving 10 bases between. CDR3 size: 11 residues. Germline V lookup: CDR1 SGHRS, CDR2 YFSETQ. CDR3 residues: CASSLAGEQYF. For the CDR3, the DNA is TGCGCCAGCAGTTTAGCAGGAGAGCAGTACTTC. Full variable domain (remainder filled in from reference TRBV5-1 and TRBJ2-7): KAGVTQTPRYLIKTRGQQVTLSCSPISGHRSVSWYQQTPGQGLQFLFEYFSETQRNKGNFPGRFSGRQFSNSRSEMNVSTLELGDSALYLCASSLAGEQYFGPGTRLTVT.

J is TRBJ2-1 and V is TRBV10-1; TRBD2 agrees at 9 bases. The CDR3 consists of 14 residues. CDR1 is WNHNN and CDR2 is SYGVQD in the germline V gene (reference sequence). Trimming at V came to 6 bases and at J to 6 bases, leaving 6 bases not matched to a gene. CDR3 region: CASSRAGGSNEQFF. The DNA of the CDR3 is TGCGCCAGCAGCCGGGCGGGGGGGTCCAATGAGCAGTTCTTC.

CDR3: CAWRTRGGGNQPQHF. In nucleotides, the CDR3 is TGTGCCTGGAGAACTAGAGGGGGCGGAAATCAGCCCCAGCATTTT. The V and J genes are TRBV30 and TRBJ1-5, with 7 bases fitting TRBD1. With V trimmed by 3 bases and J by 4 bases, 9 bases remained unmatched. CDR3 size: 15 residues. The germline gives CDR1 GTSNPN, CDR2 SVGIG (reference sequence).

Note on this clone: Different DNA sequences within this sample yield the same CDR3. The gene calls are TRBV9 and TRBJ2-1; D might be TRBD2 (7 bases). This CDR3 is built from 16 residues. V was trimmed by 0 bases and J by 7 bases, leaving 17 bases between them. The germline gives CDR1 SGDLS, CDR2 YYNGEE. CDR3 protein: CASSVGVGGRGNEQFF. CDR3 coding DNA: TGTGCCAGCAGCGTAGGTGTGGGGGGGCGAGGTAATGAGCAGTTCTTC.

This sequence joins TRBV19 and TRBJ1-5; weak D call: TRBD1 (6 bases). Germline CDR1 and CDR2: LNHDA and SQIVND (reference sequence). The CDR3 sequence is 13 residues long. The V and J ends lost 7 bases and 6 bases respectively, with 13 bases between them. Written as DNA, the CDR3 is TGTGCCAGTACCCTCGCCAGGGGTCAGCCCCAGCATTTT. Translating it yields CASTLARGQPQHF.

The chain links TRBV21-1 to TRBJ2-2; the D segment call TRBD1 is taken from the table without a DNA check. TRBV21-1 is described as a pseudogene. The CDR3 runs to 17 residues. CDR3 sequence (DNA): TGTGCCACCCCCCGGGACAGGAACGCCTTAGGCACCGGGGAGCTGTTTTTT. Its protein product is CATPRDRNALGTGELFF.

This chain uses TRBV9 with TRBJ1-2, with 7 bases matching TRBD1. The CDR3 totals 15 residues. CDR1 is SGDLS, CDR2 YYNGEE, per germline. The V and J ends lost 2 bases and 5 bases, in that order; junction bases with no gene match: 9. CDR3 sequence reads: CASSVDRDRDYGYTF. CDR3 nucleotides: TGTGCCAGCAGCGTCGACCGGGACAGAGATTATGGCTACACCTTC.

The genes are TRBV6-1 and TRBJ1-2; perhaps TRBD1 as D (5 bases). The germline V gene has CDR1 MNHNS and CDR2 SASEGT. The V and J ends lost 4 bases and 8 bases respectively, with 20 bases between them. The CDR3 consists of 15 residues. CDR3: CASSVTGRGGWGYTF. The CDR3 nucleotides are TGTGCCAGCAGTGTAACGGGGCGGGGTGGATGGGGCTACACCTTC.

The J gene is TRBJ1-2, the V gene TRBV23-1; D not certain. TRBV23-1 belongs to the ORF category, with a function that is uncertain. V gave up 2 bases and J gave up 4 bases, with 11 bases separating them. CDR3 length: 14 residues. The CDR3 sequence: CASSQPSGVYGYTF. The CDR3, as DNA: TGCGCCAGCAGTCAACCAAGCGGGGTCTATGGCTACACCTTC.

The chain couples TRBV5-4 to TRBJ1-1, with D perhaps matching TRBD1 (6 bases). V dropped 1 base and J dropped 3 bases, with 10 bases sitting between them. This CDR3 has 14 residues. Germline V gene data show CDR1 as SGHNT and CDR2 as YYREEE (reference sequence). The CDR3 here is CASSLWGAYTEAFF. The CDR3 DNA is TGTGCCAGCAGCTTGTGGGGGGCATACACTGAAGCTTTCTTT.

The chain is built from TRBV5-1 and TRBJ1-1; D unclear. The germline V gene has CDR1 SGHRS and CDR2 YFSETQ. Deletions cut 4 bases from V and 0 bases from J, with 10 bases between. CDR3 size: 14 residues. The CDR3 is CASSGRGMNTEAFF. As DNA, the CDR3 is TGCGCCAGCAGCGGCAGAGGCATGAACACTGAAGCTTTCTTT.

V gene TRBV5-5 combines with J gene TRBJ1-6; D possibly corresponds to TRBD1 (5 bases). CDR1 is SGHKS, CDR2 YYEKEE, per germline (reference sequence). The CDR3 covers 13 residues. V lost 0 bases, J lost 10 bases, and 8 bases lay in between. The chain's CDR3 is CASSLGQSSPLHF. In nucleotides, the CDR3 is TGTGCCAGCAGCTTGGGACAGAGCTCACCCCTCCACTTT. Based on the CDR3 plus reference TRBV5-5 and TRBJ1-6, the full variable domain is DAGVTQSPTHLIKTRGQQVTLRCSPISGHKSVSWYQQVLGQGPQFIFQYYEKEERGRGNFPDRFSARQFPNYSSELNVNALLLGDSALYLCASSLGQSSPLHFGNGTRLTVT.

The rearrangement joins TRBV9 to TRBJ1-6; 9 bases fit TRBD1. Trimming at V came to 0 bases and at J to 7 bases, leaving 2 bases not matched to a gene. The CDR3 length is 15 residues. Looked up from germline, CDR1 is SGDLS and CDR2 is YYNGEE. The CDR3 DNA follows: TGTGCCAGCAGCGTAGACAGGGGGCGGAATTCACCCCTCCACTTT. It translates to CASSVDRGRNSPLHF. Based on the CDR3 plus reference TRBV9 and TRBJ1-6, the full variable domain is DSGVTQTPKHLITATGQRVTLRCSPRSGDLSVYWYQQSLDQGLQFLIQYYNGEERAKGNILERFSAQQFPDLHSELNLSSLELGDSALYFCASSVDRGRNSPLHFGNGTRLTVT.

The rearrangement uses TRBV9 and TRBJ2-3, with D perhaps TRBD1 (5 bases). This CDR3 comprises 16 residues. With 0 bases removed from V and 1 base from J, the gap between germline ends came to 12 bases. Germline V gene sequence: CDR1 SGDLS, CDR2 YYNGEE. The CDR3 reads CASSVGGALGTDTQYF. In DNA form, the CDR3 reads TGTGCCAGCAGCGTAGGGGGCGCCCTTGGCACAGATACGCAGTATTTT.

V and J are TRBV9 and TRBJ2-5, with D perhaps TRBD1 (5 bases). V lost 8 bases and J 3 bases, leaving 8 bases between the germline ends. The CDR3 has 11 amino acids. From germline, CDR1 is SGDLS and CDR2 YYNGEE. Written as DNA, the CDR3 is TGTGCCAGTGGACAAGAAGAGACCCAGTACTTC. This encodes CASGQEETQYF.

The chain is built from TRBV28 and TRBJ1-2, with 8 bases matching TRBD1. The CDR3 is 14 residues long. Per the germline V gene, CDR1 is MDHEN and CDR2 is SYDVKM. J lost 10 bases, V lost 6 bases, and 13 bases had no gene match. The CDR3 sequence is CASRHRTGRVVYTF. DNA of the CDR3: TGTGCCAGCAGGCACAGGACAGGGAGGGTTGTCTACACCTTC.

This chain links TRBV14 with TRBJ2-1; D is possibly TRBD2 (5 bases). The CDR3 contains 12 residues. Germline CDR1 is SGHDN and CDR2 is FVKESK. V was clipped by 2 bases and J by 9 bases, with 8 bases between them. The CDR3 DNA follows: TGTGCCAGCAGCCAAACTAGAGTTGAGCAGTTCTTC. Protein sequence: CASSQTRVEQFF.

The V and J genes are TRBV6-6 and TRBJ2-5, with a tentative D call TRBD2 (5 bases). CDR3 size: 14 residues. V was cut by 2 bases and J by 8 bases, with 15 bases left in between. CDR1 is MNHNY and CDR2 is SVGAGI in the germline V gene (reference sequence). The CDR3 sequence: CASSYGPGRGTQYF. The CDR3 DNA is TGTGCCAGCAGTTACGGACCTGGTCGGGGAACCCAGTACTTC.

The genes are TRBV19 and TRBJ2-3, with D maybe TRBD2 (5 bases). Germline CDR1 LNHDA, CDR2 SQIVND (reference sequence). Trimming took off 0 bases at V and 0 bases at J, with 10 bases between the two ends. CDR3 length: 16 amino acids. The CDR3 DNA sequence: TGTGCCAGTAGTATAGATCCGAGGGATAGCACAGATACGCAGTATTTT. It translates to CASSIDPRDSTDTQYF. Combining the CDR3 with reference TRBV19 and TRBJ2-3 gives the whole variable domain DGGITQSPKYLFRKEGQNVTLSCEQNLNHDAMYWYRQDPGQGLRLIYYSQIVNDFQKGDIAEGYSVSREKKESFPLTVTSAQKNPTAFYLCASSIDPRDSTDTQYFGPGTRLTVL.

The rearrangement uses TRBV6-6 and TRBJ2-3; no reliable D call. The V end lost 2 bases, the J end lost 10 bases, and 10 bases lay between the germline ends. The CDR3 covers 12 residues. In germline, CDR1 is MNHNY, CDR2 SVGAGI (reference sequence). The DNA of the CDR3 is TGTGCCAGCAGTTACCTAGTCCGCGCGCAGTATTTT. This sequence encodes CASSYLVRAQYF.